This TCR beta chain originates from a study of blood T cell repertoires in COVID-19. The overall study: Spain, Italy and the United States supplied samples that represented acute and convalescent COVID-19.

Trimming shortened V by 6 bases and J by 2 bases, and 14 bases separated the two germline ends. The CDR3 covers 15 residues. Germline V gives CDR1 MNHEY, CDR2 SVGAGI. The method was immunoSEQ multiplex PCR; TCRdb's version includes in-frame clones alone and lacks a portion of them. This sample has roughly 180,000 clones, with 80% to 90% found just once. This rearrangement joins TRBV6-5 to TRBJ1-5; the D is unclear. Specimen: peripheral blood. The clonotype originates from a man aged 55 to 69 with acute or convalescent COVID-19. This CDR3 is CASRWFLPGNQPQHF. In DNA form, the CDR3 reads TGTGCCAGCAGATGGTTCCTTCCGGGCAATCAGCCCCAGCATTTT.